Below are 6 T cell receptor beta chains sequenced from a single sample in a study of response to subunit inactivated influenza vaccine listed by TCRdb under 2018. Library preparation employed RT-PCR. Data came from an Illumina HiSeq 2500. Clones were called with MiXCR by TCRdb after fastp trimmed the public reads at Q25, and only in-frame beta chains were retained. Each CDR3 protein appears once, grouped with its most common genes and DNA. Across this sample there are more than 600,000 distinct CDR3 sequences, with around 20% seen only once. The ten biggest clones cover 11% of the sample. The sample was PBMCs from blood, taken around 5 days after vaccination. The source of these receptors is a man aged 45-60 years who received an inactivated influenza vaccine. Donor details come from another sample of the same person, matched by shared clones.

The J gene is TRBJ2-4, the V gene TRBV24-1; D is uncertain. CDR1 and CDR2 (germline): KGHDR, SFDVKD. V lost 4 bases to trimming and J lost 3 bases, with 6 bases between them. CDR3 length equals 13 residues. The CDR3 loop is CATSDYDKNIQYF. The CDR3 DNA is TGTGCCACCAGTGACTACGACAAAAACATTCAGTACTTC.

V is TRBV5-5 and J is TRBJ2-5; D is ambiguous. CDR1 and CDR2 from the germline V gene are SGHKS and YYEKEE (reference sequence). Trimming removed 0 bases at V and 5 bases at J, with 11 bases between. The CDR3 covers 14 residues. In DNA, the CDR3 is TGTGCCAGCAGCTTGGGAGGTACCAGGGAGACCCAGTACTTC. Amino acids: CASSLGGTRETQYF.

This chain links TRBV10-3 with TRBJ2-2; 9 nucleotides match TRBD2. The CDR3 covers 17 residues. V was clipped by 6 bases and J by 2 bases; unmatched bases: 10. Germline V gives CDR1 ENHRY, CDR2 SYGVKD. The CDR3 nucleotides read TGTGCCATCAGCCCATCTAGCGGGACCACCAACACCGGGGAGCTGTTTTTT. This gives the protein CAISPSSGTTNTGELFF.

In this sample, this clonotype turned up a few times. The chain links TRBV20-1 to TRBJ2-2, with a tentative D call TRBD2 (6 bases). From germline, CDR1 is DFQATT and CDR2 SNEGSKA (reference sequence). The CDR3 length is 16 residues. The ends were cut back, 0 bases at V and 0 bases at J, with 11 bases in the middle. The CDR3 region is CSARDRDFPNTGELFF. The DNA of the CDR3 is TGCAGTGCTAGAGATCGGGACTTCCCGAACACCGGGGAGCTGTTTTTT.

This clonotype was recorded a few times. The chain uses TRBV20-1 and TRBJ1-1, with no clear D. Per germline, CDR1 DFQATT and CDR2 SNEGSKA (reference sequence). V lost 2 bases and J 6 bases, leaving 7 bases between the germline ends. This CDR3 is built from 11 residues. Here the CDR3 DNA reads TGCAGTGCTAGACCCGTTTCTGAAGCTTTCTTT. It is translated as CSARPVSEAFF.

This clonotype was detected a few times. V is TRBV12-3 or TRBV12-4 and J is TRBJ1-5; D remains ambiguous. CDR3 length: 16 residues. The ends were cut back, 2 bases at V and 0 bases at J, with 11 bases in the middle. DNA of the CDR3: TGTGCCAGCAGTTTAAACCAGTTGAATAGCAATCAGCCCCAGCATTTT. Protein: CASSLNQLNSNQPQHF.